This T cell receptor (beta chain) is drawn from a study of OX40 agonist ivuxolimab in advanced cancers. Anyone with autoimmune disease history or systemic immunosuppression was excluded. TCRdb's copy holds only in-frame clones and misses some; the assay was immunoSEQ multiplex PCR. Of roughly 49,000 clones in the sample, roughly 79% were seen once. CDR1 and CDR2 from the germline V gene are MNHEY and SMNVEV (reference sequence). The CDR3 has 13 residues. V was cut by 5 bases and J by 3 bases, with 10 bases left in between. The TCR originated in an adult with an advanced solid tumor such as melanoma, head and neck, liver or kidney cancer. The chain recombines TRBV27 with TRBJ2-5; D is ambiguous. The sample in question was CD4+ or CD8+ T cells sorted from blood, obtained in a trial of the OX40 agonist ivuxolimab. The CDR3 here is CASSIDGEETQYF. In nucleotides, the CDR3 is TGTGCCAGCAGTATCGACGGAGAAGAGACCCAGTACTTC.